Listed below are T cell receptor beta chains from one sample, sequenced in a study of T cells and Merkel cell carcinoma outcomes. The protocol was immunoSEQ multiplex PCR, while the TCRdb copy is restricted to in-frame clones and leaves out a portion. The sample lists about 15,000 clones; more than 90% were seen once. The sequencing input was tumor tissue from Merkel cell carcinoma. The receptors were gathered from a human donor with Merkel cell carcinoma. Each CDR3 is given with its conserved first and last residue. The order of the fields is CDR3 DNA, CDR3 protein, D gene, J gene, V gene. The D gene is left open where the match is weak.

CDR3 DNA: TGTGCCAGCAGCCCCCGATTACTCGGGAATGAGCAGTTCTTC
CDR3 protein: CASSPRLLGNEQFF
D gene: .
J gene: TRBJ2-1
V gene: TRBV7-8

CDR3 DNA: TGTGCCTGGAGTGTTGGGCTAGACAAGCAGTACTTC
CDR3 protein: CAWSVGLDKQYF
D gene: .
J gene: TRBJ2-7
V gene: TRBV30

CDR3 DNA: TGTGCCAGCAGTTTCCAGGACAACTCCTACGAGCAGTACTTC
CDR3 protein: CASSFQDNSYEQYF
D gene: .
J gene: TRBJ2-7
V gene: TRBV27

CDR3 DNA: TGTGCCAGCAGCCCTAGCGGGAGTCATGAGCAGTTCTTC
CDR3 protein: CASSPSGSHEQFF
D gene: TRBD2
J gene: TRBJ2-1
V gene: TRBV28

CDR3 DNA: TGTGCCAGCAGCCCTGCCACAGGCGGCTATGGCTACACCTTC
CDR3 protein: CASSPATGGYGYTF
D gene: .
J gene: TRBJ1-2
V gene: TRBV7-9

CDR3 DNA: TGTGCCAGCAGCCAAGCACAAATGGTGGGTCAGCCCCAGCATTTT
CDR3 protein: CASSQAQMVGQPQHF
D gene: .
J gene: TRBJ1-5
V gene: TRBV4-2

CDR3 DNA: TGTGCCAGCAGCTTCTTGCGCAATGAGCAGTTCTTC
CDR3 protein: CASSFLRNEQFF
D gene: .
J gene: TRBJ2-1
V gene: TRBV7-2

CDR3 DNA: TGTGCCTGGAGTGTACTCAGACTAGCGGGGGGCTACGATGAGCAGTTCTTC
CDR3 protein: CAWSVLRLAGGYDEQFF
D gene: TRBD2
J gene: TRBJ2-1
V gene: TRBV30

CDR3 DNA: TGTGCCAGCAGCTTAACTTTACTCCAGCCCCAGCATTTT
CDR3 protein: CASSLTLLQPQHF
D gene: .
J gene: TRBJ1-5
V gene: TRBV7-2

CDR3 DNA: TGTGCCAGCAGCTTAGACAGGGGGGAGGGGGAGACCCAGTACTTC
CDR3 protein: CASSLDRGEGETQYF
D gene: .
J gene: TRBJ2-5
V gene: TRBV11-2

CDR3 DNA: TGTGCCAGCAGCTCCTCTGGAGGGCCCCACTCCTACGAGCAGTACTTC
CDR3 protein: CASSSSGGPHSYEQYF
D gene: .
J gene: TRBJ2-7
V gene: TRBV5-4

CDR3 DNA: TGTGCCAGCAGTTACTATACAGGGGGCACCAGGGAGCTGTTTTTT
CDR3 protein: CASSYYTGGTRELFF
D gene: TRBD1
J gene: TRBJ2-2
V gene: TRBV6-6

CDR3 DNA: TGTGCCAGCAGCTTATCAGGTGTTGAAGCTTTCTTT
CDR3 protein: CASSLSGVEAFF
D gene: .
J gene: TRBJ1-1
V gene: TRBV11-2